This T cell receptor beta chain was observed in a study of cytomegalovirus exposure and HLA in healthy donors (dated by TCRdb to 2017 to 2019). Background on the whole study: An earlier analysis of approximately 640 of the donors reported approximately 270 Gb of sequence data and 117 million unique TCR beta sequences from some 180 million T cells. An early release covering over 500 HLA-typed donors comprised about 300 gigabases of sequencing data and around 85 million unique TCR sequences. Of the 398 genotyped donors, about 80% fell in the genetic ancestry cluster associated with self-reported Caucasian donors. The study aimed to test whether signatures of past pathogen exposure could be identified by cataloging public T cell receptors. The study used immunosequencing to profile the T cell repertoires of some 600 subjects and linked those repertoires to cytomegalovirus serostatus. Besides the first cohort of roughly 700 subjects, a separate validation cohort made up of 120 or so different subjects was used. High-throughput TCR immunosequencing, statistical association of individual TCRs with disease status, and machine learning were combined to predict cytomegalovirus infection status. A later analysis re-analyzed previously published TCR beta repertoires from roughly 690 donors and added high-resolution HLA genotyping to study TCR occurrence patterns. Rather than using new phenotypic data, the later analysis identified candidate immune exposures from TCR beta sequences and from how often those sequences occurred across donors. To decide whether each TCR beta V gene segment behaved as functional or pseudogenic, an earlier analysis of approximately 620 of the donors relied on high-throughput TCR beta sequencing. Donor age, sex, ethnicity and CMV serostatus were collected together with the repertoire data. A later genetic analysis used genome-wide SNP genotypes for about 65% of the 666 donors, treating that subset as a discovery cohort. All discovery cohort repertoires had been generated using a single sequencing platform. Class I and class II HLA loci were covered by the typing at four-digit resolution. The number of typed donors differed by locus: about 620-640 for A, B, C, DRB1 and DQB1; 500 to 550 for DQA1; approximately 600 for DPA1; and about 470 for DPB1. Roughly five DR-DQ haplotypes were handled as single units for association and clustering because linkage in the cohort was strong. Across about 380 genotyped donors of the cohort, an average of approximately 220,000 unique TCR beta nucleotide sequences per donor were sequenced, and roughly 20% of those sequences were non-productive.

Library prep was done by the immunoSEQ multiplex PCR assay. For the multiplex PCR, a mixture combining 60 forward primers for TCR Vbeta segments and 13 reverse primers for TCR Jbeta segments was used. The CDR3 region of rearranged TCR beta genes was amplified from genomic DNA by a multiplex PCR assay. Amplified TCR beta libraries were sequenced as 87-base-pair reads on the Illumina HiSeq System. The original pipeline was this. A later analysis counted about 80 million unique TCR beta chains across the 666 repertoires, and roughly 10 million of these chains were shared by at least two donors. To remove PCR and sequencing errors, raw reads were error-corrected and collapsed into unique sequences using a nearest-neighbor algorithm that merged closely related sequences. Alignment of CDR3 sequences to IMGT reference sequences was used to assign V, D and J gene segments. For a sequence to be retained, a match of at least six nucleotides to both a V gene segment and a J gene segment was required. A rearrangement was called productive if the CDR3 had no stop codons and remained in frame with V and J, and every other rearrangement was called non-productive. Following IMGT convention, CDR3 was defined as the stretch from the second conserved V-encoded cysteine up to the conserved J-encoded phenylalanine. The earlier analysis of 587 of the donors excluded any sequence lacking an unambiguous match to a single V gene segment. An earlier analysis of several hundred of the donors called V segments functional above 56.7% productive rearrangements and segregating when the between-donor standard deviation exceeded 5%. A statistical classification framework was built for diagnosing cytomegalovirus status from the catalog of TCR beta chain sequences. In a later analysis, TCR nucleotide sequences were compared against IMGT/GENE-DB human TR gene sequences so that V and J genes could be assigned. Using the TCRdist pipeline, a later analysis assigned CDR3 sequences along with most-parsimonious VDJ recombination scenarios. In a later analysis, each TCR beta chain was defined by its CDR3 amino acid sequence together with its V-gene family, and reads lacking a unique V-gene family were excluded. In a later analysis, 500 to 700 highly shared, low-generation-probability nucleotide sequences were removed to address suspected cross-contamination and a sequencing artifact. In a later analysis, a clonal expansion index for each public chain was calculated from normalized within-repertoire ranks of inferred template counts. A later analysis computed generation probabilities with a VDJ recombination model fitted to out-of-frame rearrangements, and checked the results against IGoR. In a later analysis, hypergeometric tests were used to score TCR-TCR, TCR-HLA and TCR-CMV co-occurrence, with a repertoire-size bias correction applied to TCR pairs. To estimate false discovery rates, a later analysis permuted the HLA or CMV assignments 20 times. A later analysis grouped co-occurring TCRs with DBSCAN, adding TCRdist sequence similarity when clustering within HLA-allele-positive subsets. Co-occurrence clustering excluded repertoires with fewer than 30,000 or more than 120,000 public chains, plus five with anomalous nucleotide sharing. Sourced from immuneACCESS, this table was stored by TCRdb with only in-frame sequences that have V and J called. A share of the clones is absent; for the studies checked, an unresolved V gene accounts for under half, and the remainder has no known explanation. The V and J calls and clone size come from that table; D and trimming were worked out from the DNA. The sample has fewer than 120,000 clones on record, about 80% of them singletons. The leading ten clones occupy 2.5% to 3% of the sample.

This clone was observed a single time. No antigen is known for it. Base qualities are not recorded, but no much larger clone differs from it by a single base. The cohort consisted of hundreds of healthy bone marrow donors. At the time of sampling, every cohort member was nominally healthy, though immune exposures that went unrecorded were likely present. The donor tested CMV seropositive and was one of the 289 seropositive cohort members. A peripheral blood sample was provided by each donor, and peripheral blood mononuclear cells were used for TCR beta sequencing. The Qiagen DNeasy Blood Extraction Kit was used to extract genomic DNA from the blood cell samples. Overall study results and their limits: A later analysis reported that several top co-occurrence clusters appeared linked to parvovirus B19, influenza, CMV and Epstein-Barr virus. Only TCR beta chains were sequenced in this cohort, and the absence of alpha or paired-chain data limited detectable features. The authors suggested that the approach could potentially be extended to other disease states and immunological phenotypes. In a later analysis, HLA-associated TCR beta chains showed more clonal expansion and lower generation probabilities than non-associated chains that were equally common. The classifier was reported to diagnose cytomegalovirus status with high specificity and sensitivity in both the original cohort and the validation cohort. In an earlier analysis of some 500 of the donors, most TCR beta V segments appeared in productive rearrangements about 87% or about 30% of the time, broadly matching IMGT annotations. The study gave a list of roughly 150 TCR beta chains associated with cytomegalovirus. Compared with the approximately 700-donor mean, donors in an Asian-associated ancestry cluster had fewer N-insertions in productive TCRs, according to a later genetic analysis. In a later analysis, most CMV-associated TCR beta chains were found to appear HLA-restricted, with HLA associations seemingly driven largely by CMV exposure. While some public TCRs were present in many individuals, most TCR sequences turned up only very rarely across donors. The presence/absence analyses assumed that sequencing depth was roughly uniform across donors, and that assumption may not be true. Some IMGT-functional V segments, including TRBV6-2 and TRBV6-3, could not be told apart with the 87-base-pair reads, so those segments were excluded. In a later analysis, TCR association rates were found to vary across HLA loci, with the most associated TCRs seen for DRB1 alleles and the fewest for HLA-C alleles. Roughly 17 rarely observed V segments, including chromosome 9 orphons, were excluded from the earlier analysis of about 500 of the donors because counts were too low. Strong co-occurrence of HLA alleles, especially DR and DQ, made assigning TCR associations to individual alleles difficult. Because HLA typing was missing for some donors at each locus, association tests included only the typed subset. Linkage disequilibrium might explain the correlated functional status among segregating V segments, but an unknown experimental factor could not be ruled out. For the cohort, immune exposure information was limited to CMV serostatus. A further reported finding was that TCR beta sequences accurately predicted the HLA-A and HLA-B alleles for most subjects in the first cohort. V-gene and J-gene trimming of TCR beta chains was associated with a missense DCLRE1C variant in a later genetic analysis, and the association was replicated in an independent cohort. A later analysis associated around 16,000 TCR beta sequences with specific HLA alleles at a false discovery rate of 0.05. In vitro tests confirmed that three of the cytomegalovirus-associated TCR beta chains recognize cytomegalovirus antigens. A cluster of highly shared sequence variants was judged likely to represent a technical artifact of the sequencing pipeline.

Taken from the germline V gene (reference sequence), the CDR1 and CDR2 loops are MNHEY and SMNVEV. Measured from the cysteine to the phenylalanine, the CDR3 is 15 residues long. Kept here is only the CDR3 DNA, which spans 45 bases and is read in frame from base 1. From V the trimming removes 4 bases and from J it removes 6 bases, while the gene matches leave 5 bases of the junction unaccounted for. Sequenced: PBMCs. This chain joins TRBV27 to TRBJ2-1; 11 of the junction bases match TRBD2. The receptor was derived from a woman aged 55 to 70 in good health and CMV-seropositive. The CDR3 amino acid sequence is: CASSSTSGSGNEQFF. In nucleotides, the sequence is TGTGCCAGCAGTTCCACTAGCGGGAGTGGCAATGAGCAGTTCTTC.